Listed here is a single T cell receptor beta chain. Its antigen is still unknown. The sample belongs to a study of OX40 agonist ivuxolimab in advanced cancers. Study background: Patients got intravenous ivuxolimab at 0.01 to 10 mg/kg every 2 weeks. Dose-escalation patients were diagnosed with hepatocellular carcinoma, melanoma, renal cell cancer or head and neck cancer. General study points: Blood T cells, both CD4+ and CD8+, expanded clonally by week 6 at 0.1 to 3.0 mg/kg.

Per the germline V gene, CDR1 is SGHVS and CDR2 is FQNEAQ. The CDR3 is 15 residues long. V trimming: 5 bases; J trimming: 4 bases; junction bases outside the gene matches: 10. Libraries were prepared by immunoSEQ multiplex PCR; TCRdb keeps only in-frame clonotypes and omits some of them. Among 20,000 to 25,000 clones listed, over 75% were seen once. Autoimmune disease history or systemic immunosuppression meant exclusion. The TCR sequence derives from an adult with an advanced solid tumor such as melanoma, head and neck, liver or kidney cancer. This material consisted of CD4+ or CD8+ T cells sorted from blood, taken in a trial of the OX40 agonist ivuxolimab. This chain connects TRBV7-8 to TRBJ1-1, with 7 positions matching TRBD1. This chain's CDR3 is CASSVLQGFGTEAFF. DNA for the CDR3: TGTGCCAGCAGCGTCCTACAGGGGTTCGGCACTGAAGCTTTCTTT.